One and the same sample provided the 10 T cell receptor beta chains below, sequenced in a study of T-cell memory formation after mild COVID-19 (dated by TCRdb to 2020 to 2022). Libraries were built with 5' RACE. The sample was run on an Illumina NovaSeq 6000. TCRdb reprocessing: public reads trimmed at Q25 with fastp, clones called with MiXCR, in-frame beta chains kept. Under each unique CDR3 protein, matching rows form one entry showing the most common genes and DNA. Recorded for this sample are hundreds of thousands of distinct CDR3 sequences; roughly 17% of them occurred a single time. Jointly, the top ten make up more than 10% of the sample. Sequences were obtained from PBMCs or a T cell subset sorted from them (not recorded which). These receptors were obtained from an adult woman who had mild COVID-19 (a few samples of this study predate the infection). The sample titles of this study are shuffled in the database, so cell type and time point are left out; the donor was told from shared clones.

The chain recombines TRBV12-3 or TRBV12-4 with TRBJ1-5, with 9 bases fitting TRBD1. CDR3 length equals 14 residues. Trimming removed 6 bases from V and 3 bases from J; junction bases left unmatched: 3. Here the CDR3 DNA reads TGTGCCAGCAGCGGGACAGGGTACAATCAGCCCCAGCATTTT. This gives the protein CASSGTGYNQPQHF.

The chain has TRBV3-1 and TRBJ1-2; D is unclear. The CDR3 sequence is 11 residues long. The ends were cut back, 3 bases at V and 3 bases at J, with 2 bases in the middle. Germline assignment: CDR1 LGHDT and CDR2 YNNKEL (reference sequence). The CDR3 nucleotides are TGTGCCAGCAGCCAGTACTATGGCTACACCTTC. As protein: CASSQYYGYTF.

The chain carries TRBV28 and TRBJ2-3; D tentatively reads TRBD1 or TRBD2 (5 bases each). Between the trimmed V and J ends, which lost 8 bases and 2 bases, there was a span of 23 bases. Germline assignment: CDR1 MDHEN and CDR2 SYDVKM. CDR3 length: 17 residues. The CDR3 nucleotides are TGTGCCAGCGAAGATCAGGTCGGGACGATTAACACAGATACGCAGTATTTT. This translates into CASEDQVGTINTDTQYF.

J is TRBJ2-7 and V is TRBV9; D is possibly TRBD1 (6 bases). Trimming took 4 bases from V and 3 from J, leaving 14 bases between them. Looked up from germline, CDR1 is SGDLS and CDR2 is YYNGEE. The length of the CDR3 is 14 residues. This chain's CDR3 is CASSKTGSYYEQYF. In DNA form, the CDR3 reads TGTGCCAGCAGCAAGACAGGTTCCTACTACGAGCAGTACTTC. The whole variable domain, remainder taken from reference TRBV9 and TRBJ2-7, is DSGVTQTPKHLITATGQRVTLRCSPRSGDLSVYWYQQSLDQGLQFLIQYYNGEERAKGNILERFSAQQFPDLHSELNLSSLELGDSALYFCASSKTGSYYEQYFGPGTRLTVT.

The CDR3 nucleotides are TGTGCCAGCAGTGATGCTAGGGCACTCTACGAGCAGTACTTC. As protein: CASSDARALYEQYF. The rearrangement joins TRBV2 to TRBJ2-7; D unclear. The V end was cut by 3 bases, the J end by 3 bases, with 12 bases between. The CDR3 runs 14 residues. CDR1 and CDR2 from the germline V gene are SNHLY and FYNNEI.

The V gene is TRBV9, the J gene TRBJ1-6; the D is unclear. The CDR3 is 15 residues long. V was trimmed by 3 bases and J by 5 bases, leaving 12 bases between them. Germline-derived CDR1 and CDR2 are SGDLS and YYNGEE. CDR3 region: CASSGRTGNNSPLHF. The CDR3 nucleotides read TGTGCCAGCAGCGGCCGGACGGGGAATAATTCACCCCTCCACTTT.

J is TRBJ2-2 and V is TRBV7-9; 9 bases agree with TRBD2. CDR3 size: 16 residues. CDR1 is SEHNR and CDR2 is FQNEAQ in the germline V gene (reference sequence). V trimming: 3 bases; J trimming: 2 bases; junction bases outside the gene matches: 4. CDR3 sequence (DNA): TGTGCCAGCAGCTTTAGCGGGGGACCAAACACCGGGGAGCTGTTTTTT. It codes for CASSFSGGPNTGELFF.

The V gene is TRBV5-1, the J gene TRBJ1-1; a possible D gene is TRBD1 (6 bases). Looked up from germline, CDR1 is SGHRS and CDR2 is YFSETQ. The CDR3 consists of 15 residues. Trimming removed 0 bases from V and 1 base from J, with 10 bases in between. The CDR3 bases are TGCGCCAGCAGCTTGGTGGCGGGGGCGAACACTGAAGCTTTCTTT. Protein product: CASSLVAGANTEAFF.

This clonotype was observed a few times. The gene calls are TRBV3-1 and TRBJ2-7; 10 nucleotides align to TRBD1. The CDR3 contains 15 residues. Germline assignment: CDR1 LGHDT and CDR2 YNNKEL (reference sequence). V gave up 3 bases and J gave up 2 bases; unmatched junction bases: 4. CDR3: CASSHADRGAYEQYF. In DNA, the CDR3 is TGTGCCAGCAGCCATGCGGACAGGGGGGCCTACGAGCAGTACTTC.

V usage is TRBV6-5 and J usage is TRBJ2-7; unclear D gene. Per germline, CDR1 MNHEY and CDR2 SVGAGI. With 0 bases removed from V and 6 bases from J, the gap between germline ends came to 15 bases. CDR3 length: 15 amino acids. The chain's CDR3 is CASSYSFAQVGEQYF. DNA of the CDR3: TGTGCCAGCAGTTACTCGTTTGCCCAGGTCGGCGAGCAGTACTTC.